This TCR beta chain was profiled in a study of control samples from healthy donors and cancer patients. CDR1 is KGHSH and CDR2 is LQKENI in the germline V gene. The CDR3 has 15 amino acids. V was clipped by 1 base and J by 3 bases; unmatched bases: 3. Repertoires were generated with immunoSEQ multiplex PCR, while TCRdb's copy carries only in-frame clones and drops some. This repertoire shows 110,000 or so clones, roughly four fifths found once; its top ten account for roughly an eighth. The rearrangement uses TRBV18 and TRBJ1-3; TRBD1 matches 7 bases. This sequence originates from a woman aged 45 to 65 in good health. The sequencing sample was made of blood. In DNA, the CDR3 is TGTGCCAGCTCACCACAGGGGGACAGTGGAAACACCATATATTTT. Translating gives CASSPQGDSGNTIYF.